The 27 T cell receptor beta chains below all came from one sample that was sequenced in a study of T-cell reconstitution after alpha-beta-depleted transplantation in children. Preparation of the TCRbeta library involved a method that used unique molecular identifiers. MiXCR was run by TCRdb on the PCR reads, yielding one entry per CDR3 protein. The table records more than 400,000 distinct CDR3 sequences, over 10% of them present only once. Sample: PBMCs, mostly from graft donor cells, taken 180 days after TCRalphabeta/CD19-depleted stem cell transplant. The receptor source for this set is a female patient aged 2-15 years who had a stem cell transplant for aplastic anemia, so the T cells may come from the graft donor.

A note on this clonotype: Compared with germline, one end of the junction differs, possibly owing to a read error. This rearrangement joins TRBV7-3 to TRBJ2-1, with 9 bases fitting TRBD2. The V gene's germline CDR1 is SGHTA and CDR2 FQGTGA. This CDR3 contains 22 residues. CDR3 DNA sequence: TGTGCCAGCACTAACCATCCCCCGGGGGCTAGCGGGAAAATCATCTCCTACAATGAACAGTTCTTC. Amino acids: CASTNHPPGASGKIISYNEQFF.

The chain joins TRBV20-1 to TRBJ2-4, with D perhaps assigned TRBD1 or TRBD2 (7 bases each). The V and J ends lost 6 bases and 0 bases respectively, with 18 bases between them. Germline V gene lookup returns CDR1 DFQATT and CDR2 SNEGSKA (reference sequence). This CDR3 region has 16 residues. The CDR3 protein is CSAKRGLAEAKNIQYF. CDR3 DNA: TGCAGTGCCAAGAGGGGGCTAGCGGAAGCCAAAAACATTCAGTACTTC.

This clonotype was seen more than once but under ten times. J is TRBJ2-7 and V is TRBV6-2 or TRBV6-3, with D unclear. V gave up 6 bases and J gave up 5 bases, with 17 bases separating them. This CDR3 contains 14 residues. In germline, CDR1 is MNHEY, CDR2 SVGEGT. The CDR3 DNA sequence: TGTGCCAGCAGCAACACCCGCGGCTACCACGAGCAGTACGTC. Translation gives CASSNTRGYHEQYV.

V is TRBV7-9 and J is TRBJ1-2; no clear D gene. The CDR3 extends over 14 amino acids. The V gene's germline CDR1 is SEHNR and CDR2 FQNEAQ (reference sequence). V gave up 0 bases and J gave up 2 bases, with 7 bases separating them. The DNA for the CDR3 is TGTGCCAGCAGCTTAGCATTAGGGAACTATGGCTACACCTTC. It translates to CASSLALGNYGYTF.

This clonotype was counted only a few times. V gene TRBV3-1 combines with J gene TRBJ2-1; the D gene could be TRBD1 or TRBD2 (6 bases each). CDR3 size: 14 residues. Germline loops: CDR1 LGHDT, CDR2 YNNKEL (reference sequence). With 1 base removed from V and 7 bases from J, the gap between germline ends came to 11 bases. CDR3 region: CASSQVAGTNEQFF. In nucleotides, the CDR3 is TGTGCCAGCAGCCAAGTGGCGGGGACAAATGAGCAGTTCTTC.

This clonotype showed up many times. V usage is TRBV12-3 or TRBV12-4 and J usage is TRBJ1-5; 8 positions match TRBD1. The CDR3 extends over 16 amino acids. The ends lost 2 bases at V and 7 bases at J; junction bases unmatched: 10. The CDR3 sequence: CASSLRRTGQEQPQHF. The CDR3 DNA follows: TGTGCCAGCAGTTTACGGAGGACAGGGCAAGAGCAGCCCCAGCATTTT.

The rearrangement joins TRBV7-3 to TRBJ1-1, with D perhaps matching TRBD1 (6 bases). The CDR3 loop spans 19 amino acids. Germline assignment: CDR1 SGHTA and CDR2 FQGTGA. Trimming removed 0 bases at V and 1 base at J, with 21 bases between. The CDR3 region is CASSLTGLGRNRANTEAFF. For the CDR3, the DNA is TGTGCCAGCAGCTTAACGGGATTAGGACGTAACAGGGCGAACACTGAAGCTTTCTTT.

The chain links TRBV20-1 to TRBJ2-1, with 9 bases aligning to TRBD2. This CDR3 has 15 amino acids. V was pared by 2 bases and J by 0 bases, with 2 bases of the junction left unmatched. Germline CDR1 and CDR2: DFQATT and SNEGSKA (reference sequence). The CDR3 loop is CSARPAGGSYNEQFF. The CDR3 coding sequence is TGCAGTGCTAGACCAGCGGGGGGCTCCTACAATGAGCAGTTCTTC.

This clonotype appeared a few times. This chain links TRBV7-8 with TRBJ2-1, with TRBD2 matching 9 bases. Unmatched junction bases numbered 5, after V lost 2 bases and J lost 6 bases. Germline loops: CDR1 SGHVS, CDR2 FQNEAQ. This CDR3 has 15 residues. CDR3 sequence reads: CASSLRLAALNEQFF. The CDR3 DNA follows: TGTGCCAGCAGCTTAAGACTAGCGGCTCTCAATGAGCAGTTCTTC.

The chain uses TRBV29-1 and TRBJ2-3; D gene uncertain. The CDR3 is made up of 13 amino acids. The V and J ends lost 8 bases and 6 bases respectively, with 18 bases between them. The germline CDR1 and CDR2 sequences are SQVTM and ANQGSEA. CDR3 in DNA: TGCAGCCCCGTTCGGTTTCTGGGGGATACGCAGTATTTT. Amino acids: CSPVRFLGDTQYF.

This clonotype was seen more than once but under ten times. The chain uses TRBV24-1 and TRBJ2-5; TRBD2 might be the D (6 bases). V gave up 5 bases and J gave up 5 bases, with 17 bases separating them. This CDR3 spans 15 amino acids. Germline V gene sequence: CDR1 KGHDR, CDR2 SFDVKD. DNA for the CDR3: TGTGCCACCAGTGCCGGACCTGGGGGGTACGAGACCCAGTACTTC. This sequence encodes CATSAGPGGYETQYF.

The V call is TRBV7-9, the J call TRBJ1-2; 7 bases map to TRBD1. The germline V gene has CDR1 SEHNR and CDR2 FQNEAQ (reference sequence). This CDR3 has 14 residues. Trimming took 5 bases from V and 4 from J; bases not matched to a gene: 7. The CDR3 loop is CASSTRQGLYGYTF. Here the CDR3 DNA reads TGTGCCAGCAGCACAAGACAGGGACTCTATGGCTACACCTTC.

The rearrangement joins TRBV29-1 to TRBJ1-4, with TRBD1 matching 9 bases. The germline gives CDR1 SQVTM, CDR2 ANQGSEA. The CDR3 extends over 16 amino acids. The ends lost 6 bases at V and 8 bases at J; junction bases unmatched: 16. CDR3 DNA: TGCAGCGTACAGACAGGGGGAACGCGTTTTAAGGAAAAACTGTTTTTT. It encodes CSVQTGGTRFKEKLFF. Looking up the rest from reference TRBV29-1 and TRBJ1-4 gives the full variable domain: SAVISQKPSRDICQRGTSLTIQCQVDSQVTMMFWYRQQPGQSLTLIATANQGSEATYESGFVIDKFPISRPNLTFSTLTVSNMSPEDSSIYLCSVQTGGTRFKEKLFFGSGTQLSVL.

The chain joins TRBV7-9 to TRBJ2-3; D unclear. The CDR3 has 16 amino acids. V was pared by 2 bases and J by 2 bases, with 14 bases between. CDR1 SEHNR and CDR2 FQNEAQ come from the germline V gene (reference sequence). CDR3 DNA: TGTGCCAGCAGCTTACAGGCCGTCACGATCACAGATACGCAGTATTTT. Protein product: CASSLQAVTITDTQYF.

The table lists this clonotype with a few counts. V is TRBV5-1 and J is TRBJ1-2; a possible D gene is TRBD1 (5 bases). This CDR3 has 17 amino acids. V was clipped by 3 bases and J by 0 bases, with 18 bases between them. CDR1 is SGHRS, CDR2 YFSETQ, per germline. The DNA of the CDR3 is TGCGCCAGCAGCTCGCGTTGGGGGGGACGGACTAACTATGGCTACACCTTC. This translates into CASSSRWGGRTNYGYTF. Filled out from reference TRBV5-1 and TRBJ1-2, the complete variable domain reads KAGVTQTPRYLIKTRGQQVTLSCSPISGHRSVSWYQQTPGQGLQFLFEYFSETQRNKGNFPGRFSGRQFSNSRSEMNVSTLELGDSALYLCASSSRWGGRTNYGYTFGSGTRLTVV.

J is TRBJ2-7 and V is TRBV6-5; 11 positions match TRBD1. The CDR3 has 15 residues. With V trimmed by 4 bases and J by 6 bases, 8 bases remained unmatched. The germline gives CDR1 MNHEY, CDR2 SVGAGI. CDR3 loop: CASSSSGTGGREQYF. In DNA, the CDR3 is TGTGCCAGCAGTTCCTCCGGGACAGGGGGACGCGAGCAGTACTTC.

This clonotype was counted only a few times. The rearrangement links TRBV5-1 to TRBJ2-5; 9 bases align to TRBD1. Germline CDR1 reads SGHRS; CDR2 reads YFSETQ. This CDR3 contains 15 residues. J gave up 4 bases and V 5 bases, and 9 bases lay outside the gene matches. This chain's CDR3 is CASSIGTGRRETQYF. CDR3 nucleotides: TGCGCCAGCAGTATCGGGACAGGGAGGAGAGAGACCCAGTACTTC.

The chain combines TRBV13 with TRBJ2-2, with D possibly TRBD2 on 5 matching bases. From germline, CDR1 is PRHDT and CDR2 FYEKMQ (reference sequence). V was cut by 0 bases and J by 4 bases, with 9 bases left in between. This CDR3 has 15 residues. The CDR3 loop reads CASSLGLATTGELFF. CDR3 DNA sequence: TGTGCCAGCAGCTTAGGGCTAGCAACCACCGGGGAGCTGTTTTTT.

The chain links TRBV6-5 to TRBJ1-1, with TRBD1 matching 9 bases. The junction had 6 bases not matched to a gene; V was cut back by 3 bases and J by 4 bases. This CDR3 region has 15 residues. The V gene's germline CDR1 is MNHEY and CDR2 SVGAGI. CDR3 DNA sequence: TGTGCCAGCAGTTATTATACAGGGGGCCCCACTGAAGCTTTCTTT. Its translation: CASSYYTGGPTEAFF.

In this sample, this clonotype turned up many times. The chain recombines TRBV28 with TRBJ1-1; D call uncertain. V lost 5 bases and J 0 bases, leaving 13 bases between the germline ends. The CDR3 is 15 residues long. Germline V gene lookup returns CDR1 MDHEN and CDR2 SYDVKM. CDR3 region: CASSLISLMNTEAFF. The CDR3 DNA reads as TGTGCCAGCAGTCTGATATCCCTCATGAACACTGAAGCTTTCTTT.

This clonotype came up many times. The chain employs TRBV29-1 and TRBJ1-1, with D perhaps matching TRBD1 (5 bases). This CDR3 has 10 residues. Trimming shortened V by 7 bases and J by 6 bases, and 9 bases separated the two germline ends. CDR1 SQVTM and CDR2 ANQGSEA come from the germline V gene. CDR3: CSGGTAEAFF. CDR3 bases: TGCAGCGGAGGGACCGCTGAAGCTTTCTTT.

This clonotype was detected a few times. The rearrangement links TRBV18 to TRBJ1-1, with D perhaps matching TRBD1 (6 bases). V was trimmed by 4 bases and J by 1 base, leaving 10 bases between them. Germline V gives CDR1 KGHSH, CDR2 LQKENI. The CDR3 has 14 amino acids. Written as DNA, the CDR3 is TGTGCCAGCTCACAACAGGGCCGGAACACTGAAGCTTTCTTT. Its translation: CASSQQGRNTEAFF.

V gene TRBV12-3 or TRBV12-4 combines with J gene TRBJ1-3; perhaps TRBD1 as D (5 bases). The CDR3 is 14 amino acids. V was clipped by 7 bases and J by 2 bases, with 12 bases between them. The CDR3 DNA sequence: TGTGCCAGCAACCCTACAGGACCTGGAAACACCATATATTTT. Amino acid sequence: CASNPTGPGNTIYF.

J is TRBJ2-7 and V is TRBV9; the match to TRBD2 covers 7 bases. CDR1 and CDR2 from the germline V gene are SGDLS and YYNGEE. This CDR3 has 15 residues. V trimming: 4 bases; J trimming: 0 bases; junction bases outside the gene matches: 7. The CDR3 loop is CASSPTGGFSYEQYF. In nucleotides, the CDR3 is TGTGCCAGCAGCCCGACCGGGGGGTTCTCCTACGAGCAGTACTTC. The full variable domain, its missing parts supplied by reference TRBV9 and TRBJ2-7, is DSGVTQTPKHLITATGQRVTLRCSPRSGDLSVYWYQQSLDQGLQFLIQYYNGEERAKGNILERFSAQQFPDLHSELNLSSLELGDSALYFCASSPTGGFSYEQYFGPGTRLTVT.

The chain recombines TRBV29-1 with TRBJ1-5; D may be TRBD1 (6 bases). Trimming left V 4 bases short and J 6 bases short, with 16 bases between. The CDR3 is made up of 14 amino acids. In germline, CDR1 is SQVTM, CDR2 ANQGSEA. CDR3 loop: CSVATNRVGQPQHF. The CDR3 DNA follows: TGCAGCGTTGCTACGAACAGGGTAGGTCAGCCCCAGCATTTT.

CDR3 coding DNA: TGCGCCAGCAGTGACACGGGGTCCTACAATGAGCAGTTCTTC. Protein product: CASSDTGSYNEQFF. V and J are TRBV10-1 and TRBJ2-1, with D possibly matching TRBD2 (5 bases). Per the germline V gene, CDR1 is WNHNN and CDR2 is SYGVQD (reference sequence). This CDR3 has 14 residues. The germline V and J ends were trimmed by 3 bases and 1 base, with 7 bases remaining between them.

The rearrangement links TRBV20-1 to TRBJ2-7; D could derive from TRBD1 or TRBD2 (5 bases each). This CDR3 spans 12 amino acids. V was clipped by 6 bases and J by 2 bases, with 11 bases between them. The germline gives CDR1 DFQATT, CDR2 SNEGSKA (reference sequence). Here the CDR3 reads CSAIGTAYEQYF. The CDR3 region has the DNA TGCAGTGCCATTGGGACCGCCTACGAGCAGTACTTC.